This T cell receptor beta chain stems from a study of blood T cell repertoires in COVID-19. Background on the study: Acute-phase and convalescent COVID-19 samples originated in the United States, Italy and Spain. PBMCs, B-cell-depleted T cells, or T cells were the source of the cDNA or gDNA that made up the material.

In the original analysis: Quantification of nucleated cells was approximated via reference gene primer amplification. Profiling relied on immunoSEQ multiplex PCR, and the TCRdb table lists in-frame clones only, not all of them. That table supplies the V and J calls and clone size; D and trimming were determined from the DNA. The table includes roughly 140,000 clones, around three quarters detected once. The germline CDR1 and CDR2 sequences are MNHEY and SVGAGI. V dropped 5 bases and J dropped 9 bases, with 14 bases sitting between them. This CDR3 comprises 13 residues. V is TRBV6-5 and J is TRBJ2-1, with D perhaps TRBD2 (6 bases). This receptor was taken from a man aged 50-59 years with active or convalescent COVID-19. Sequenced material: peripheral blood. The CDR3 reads CASSQLAVSEQFF. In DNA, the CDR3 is TGTGCCAGCAGTCAACTAGCCGTCTCTGAGCAGTTCTTC.